Following are 25 T cell receptor beta chains from one sample sequenced in a study of blood T cell repertoires in COVID-19. The method was immunoSEQ multiplex PCR; TCRdb's version includes in-frame clones alone and lacks a portion of them. The repertoire has about 100,000 clones, more than 85% of them found once; the top ten carry 2% to 2.5%. The sample taken for sequencing was peripheral blood. The receptors originated from a man in his fifties with active COVID-19.

The chain has TRBV19 and TRBJ1-1, with D perhaps TRBD1 (5 bases). With 1 base removed from V and 4 bases from J, the gap between germline ends came to 10 bases. CDR3 length: 14 amino acids. Germline loops: CDR1 LNHDA, CDR2 SQIVND (reference sequence). CDR3 amino acids: CASSIVRGGTEAFF. CDR3 in DNA: TGTGCCAGTAGTATAGTGAGGGGAGGCACTGAAGCTTTCTTT.

The gene calls are TRBV11-3 and TRBJ2-3; D ambiguous. The CDR3 has 14 amino acids. Germline V gene sequence: CDR1 SGHNT, CDR2 YENEEA. V lost 5 bases and J 2 bases, leaving 11 bases between the germline ends. The CDR3 reads CASSPTDNTDTQYF. In DNA form, the CDR3 reads TGTGCCAGCAGCCCAACAGACAACACAGATACGCAGTATTTT.

V is TRBV6-5 and J is TRBJ2-3; possible D gene TRBD1, 5 bases. CDR3 size: 14 residues. V was trimmed by 2 bases and J by 3 bases, leaving 9 bases between them. The germline V gene has CDR1 MNHEY and CDR2 SVGAGI. For the CDR3, the DNA is TGTGCCAGCAGTTACAGGCAGGGTACAGATACGCAGTATTTT. This translates into CASSYRQGTDTQYF.

This sequence joins TRBV11-3 and TRBJ2-2; possible D gene TRBD2, 6 bases. Trimming shortened V by 9 bases and J by 1 base, and 12 bases separated the two germline ends. CDR1 and CDR2 from the germline V gene are SGHNT and YENEEA. CDR3 size: 14 residues. CDR3 DNA sequence: TGTGCCAGTTCGGAGCGGGTGAACACCGGGGAGCTGTTTTTT. Its translation is CASSERVNTGELFF.

The V gene is TRBV11-3, the J gene TRBJ2-3; 9 positions agree with TRBD2. Looked up from germline, CDR1 is SGHNT and CDR2 is YENEEA. This CDR3 contains 16 residues. V shed 3 bases, J shed 2 bases, and the junction held 6 bases outside the gene matches. In nucleotides, the CDR3 is TGTGCCAGCAGCTTGACTAGCGGACCGCTCACAGATACGCAGTATTTT. Protein: CASSLTSGPLTDTQYF.

This chain uses TRBV3-1 (or the pseudogene TRBV3-2) with TRBJ1-1; no reliable D call. V lost 3 bases to trimming and J lost 1 base, with 12 bases between them. Germline CDR1 LGHDT, CDR2 YNNKEL (reference sequence). The CDR3 has 15 residues. CDR3 protein: CASSHNWRANTEAFF. In DNA form, the CDR3 reads TGTGCCAGCAGCCATAATTGGAGGGCGAACACTGAAGCTTTCTTT.

The V gene is TRBV6-2 or TRBV6-3, the J gene TRBJ2-1; 7 bases match TRBD2. Germline CDR1 is MNHEY and CDR2 is SVGEGT. The CDR3 extends over 15 amino acids. V shed 4 bases, J shed 2 bases, and the junction held 5 bases outside the gene matches. CDR3 bases: TGTGCCAGCAGTTTTACGGGGGGAACCTACAATGAGCAGTTCTTC. It specifies CASSFTGGTYNEQFF.

V gene TRBV5-1 combines with J gene TRBJ2-3, with D perhaps TRBD2 (6 bases). The ends were cut back, 4 bases at V and 9 bases at J, with 15 bases in the middle. Germline V gene data show CDR1 as SGHRS and CDR2 as YFSETQ. The CDR3 runs to 13 residues. The CDR3 DNA reads TGCGCCAGCAGCCTGGAGACTAGTGTCACGCAGTATTTT. Its protein is CASSLETSVTQYF.

The chain is built from TRBV20-1 and TRBJ1-5; D may be TRBD1 (5 bases). Germline-derived CDR1 and CDR2 are DFQATT and SNEGSKA (reference sequence). The V end lost 3 bases, the J end lost 0 bases, and 9 bases lay between the germline ends. The CDR3 sequence is 14 residues long. CDR3 residues: CSASQGFSNQPQHF. CDR3 in DNA: TGCAGTGCTAGTCAGGGATTTAGCAATCAGCCCCAGCATTTT.

Only one count was recorded for this clone. The genes are TRBV5-1 and TRBJ2-3; D gene unclear. V was shortened by 9 bases and J by 2 bases, with 7 bases between the two germline ends. The length of the CDR3 is 11 residues. Germline-derived CDR1 and CDR2 are SGHRS and YFSETQ. This CDR3 reads CATDSTDTQYF. DNA of the CDR3: TGCGCCACCGACTCCACAGATACGCAGTATTTT.

V usage is TRBV5-4 and J usage is TRBJ2-2; 8 nucleotides align to TRBD2. V lost 4 bases to trimming and J lost 3 bases; unmatched junction nucleotides: 5. The germline CDR1 and CDR2 sequences are SGHNT and YYREEE (reference sequence). The CDR3 has 15 residues. CDR3 residues: CASSQGLVDTGELFF. In nucleotides, the CDR3 is TGTGCCAGCAGCCAGGGACTAGTGGACACCGGGGAGCTGTTTTTT.

The chain has TRBV27 and TRBJ2-1; TRBD2 aligns across 10 bases. The CDR3 length is 17 residues. V was clipped by 1 base and J by 7 bases; unmatched bases: 10. Germline V CDR1 and CDR2: MNHEY, SMNVEV (reference sequence). The CDR3 DNA reads as TGTGCCAGCAGTTTATACCTCAGGGCTAGCGGGAGAAATGAGCAGTTCTTC. This gives the protein CASSLYLRASGRNEQFF.

V gene TRBV5-5 combines with J gene TRBJ2-7, with TRBD2 matching 8 bases. The CDR3 is made up of 15 amino acids. V lost 4 bases, J lost 2 bases, and 8 bases stayed unmatched. Germline values: CDR1 SGHKS, CDR2 YYEKEE (reference sequence). The CDR3 nucleotides are TGTGCCAGCAGCCCGTTCGGAGCGGGGGCCTACGAGCAGTACTTC. Protein: CASSPFGAGAYEQYF.

This clone has a single count. V is TRBV14 and J is TRBJ2-5, with 9 bases lining up with TRBD1. The CDR3 spans 17 residues. The ends lost 1 base at V and 4 bases at J; junction bases unmatched: 10. Germline-derived CDR1 and CDR2 are SGHDN and FVKESK. The CDR3 sequence: CASSQGYQRTGVETQYF. CDR3 DNA sequence: TGTGCCAGCAGCCAAGGGTACCAACGGACAGGGGTAGAGACCCAGTACTTC.

This chain joins TRBV4-2 and TRBJ2-4, with D perhaps TRBD2 (6 bases). Germline values: CDR1 LGHNA, CDR2 YNFKEQ. This CDR3 is built from 13 residues. Trimming shortened V by 7 bases and J by 6 bases, and 13 bases separated the two germline ends. CDR3 protein: CASTQPGVNIQYF. The CDR3 region has the DNA TGTGCCAGCACCCAGCCGGGGGTAAACATTCAGTACTTC.

The rearrangement joins TRBV6-1 to TRBJ2-3; the D is unclear. Germline V gives CDR1 MNHNS, CDR2 SASEGT. V dropped 1 base and J dropped 9 bases, with 20 bases sitting between them. There are 16 residues in the CDR3. The DNA for the CDR3 is TGTGCCAGCAGTGAAGTTTTGGAGTCCCCTGTGAGGACGCAGTATTTT. It yields the protein CASSEVLESPVRTQYF.

This chain links TRBV3-1 (or the pseudogene TRBV3-2) with TRBJ2-2, with TRBD2 identical over 8 bases. CDR1 is LGHDT, CDR2 YNNKEL, per germline (reference sequence). CDR3 length: 16 residues. V dropped 4 bases and J dropped 4; count of bases not matched to a gene: 8. CDR3 coding DNA: TGTGCCAGCAGCCCAACGGGGGGGGGTCGCACCGGGGAGCTGTTTTTT. Translation: CASSPTGGGRTGELFF.

This chain uses TRBV24-1 with TRBJ2-5, with 8 bases identical to TRBD2. CDR1 and CDR2 from the germline V gene are KGHDR and SFDVKD. Trimming cost V 7 bases and J 1 base; bases outside gene matches: 7. The CDR3 loop spans 15 amino acids. CDR3 nucleotide sequence: TGTGCCACCAGCCGGGGGGGCGCGGGCCAAGAGACCCAGTACTTC. Its protein is CATSRGGAGQETQYF.

This clone was picked up a small number of times. The V gene is TRBV7-2, the J gene TRBJ2-5; the match to TRBD1 covers 8 bases. CDR3 length: 13 residues. V dropped 5 bases and J dropped 6; count of bases not matched to a gene: 5. The germline CDR1 and CDR2 sequences are SGHTA and FQGNSA. The CDR3 DNA reads TGTGCCAGCAGCCCAGGGGGCGGGAAGACCCAGTACTTC. It is translated as CASSPGGGKTQYF.

This clone was found once. The V call is TRBV19, the J call TRBJ2-1; 9 bases agree with TRBD2. With 7 bases clipped from V and 7 bases from J, the junction kept 8 bases outside the gene matches. The CDR3 covers 14 residues. From germline, CDR1 is LNHDA and CDR2 SQIVND (reference sequence). The CDR3 nucleotides are TGTGCCAGTAAAAACGCGGGAGGGTTTAATGAGCAGTTCTTC. Residues: CASKNAGGFNEQFF.

This chain connects TRBV11-3 to TRBJ2-3, with 9 positions matching TRBD2. This CDR3 is 17 amino acids long. CDR1 SGHNT and CDR2 YENEEA come from the germline V gene. V lost 5 bases to trimming and J lost 2 bases; unmatched junction nucleotides: 11. The CDR3 DNA follows: TGTGCCAGCAGCCCTAGCGGGGTGCGGACGTCCACAGATACGCAGTATTTT. It is translated as CASSPSGVRTSTDTQYF.

This clone was recorded only once. This chain connects TRBV4-2 to TRBJ2-2, with 8 nucleotides matching TRBD2. Germline values: CDR1 LGHNA, CDR2 YNFKEQ. This CDR3 has 15 amino acids. The J segment lost 1 base and the V segment lost 4 bases, leaving 2 bases of the junction unmatched. The CDR3 DNA sequence: TGTGCCAGCAGCCTAAGCGGGGGGAACACCGGGGAGCTGTTTTTT. Its protein product is CASSLSGGNTGELFF.

The chain combines TRBV3-1 (or the pseudogene TRBV3-2) with TRBJ1-5; tentatively, D is TRBD1 (5 bases). This CDR3 is built from 13 residues. Trimming cost V 5 bases and J 3 bases, with 8 bases left between them. Germline CDR1 LGHDT, CDR2 YNNKEL (reference sequence). The CDR3 nucleotides read TGTGCCAGCAGCAGGGGTGACAATCAGCCCCAGCATTTT. This translates into CASSRGDNQPQHF.

This chain links TRBV3-1 (or the pseudogene TRBV3-2) with TRBJ1-1, with TRBD1 as a possible D gene (6 bases). Trimming removed 3 bases at V and 5 bases at J, with 13 bases between. The CDR3 has 14 amino acids. Germline V gene lookup returns CDR1 LGHDT and CDR2 YNNKEL (reference sequence). The DNA for the CDR3 is TGTGCCAGCAGCCAGGGGGGGCGTGAAACTGAAGCTTTCTTT. Its translation: CASSQGGRETEAFF.

J is TRBJ1-3 and V is TRBV28; TRBD1 is a possible D gene (6 bases). The germline gives CDR1 MDHEN, CDR2 SYDVKM. This CDR3 has 15 amino acids. Between the trimmed V and J ends, which lost 8 bases and 0 bases, there was a span of 14 bases. In DNA, the CDR3 is TGTGCCAGCGGGGCAGGGGCCGTCTCTGGAAACACCATATATTTT. Its translation is CASGAGAVSGNTIYF.